Given below is one T cell receptor (beta chain) in context. Its antigen is still unknown. V was cut by 5 bases and J by 2 bases, with 19 bases left in between. Germline V gene data show CDR1 as ENHRY and CDR2 as SYGVKD. The CDR3 runs to 16 residues. These data are taken from a study of graft-versus-host responses after intestinal transplantation. Background on the study: Grafts were multivisceral, liver-intestinal, or isolated intestinal.

Notes on the study in general: Ileal or blood samples showed some GvH clones first, and such clones were also found in recipient marrow.

Clones were read by immunoSEQ multiplex PCR, and TCRdb kept only the in-frame ones, dropping some. Of roughly 85,000 clones in the sample, around 93% were seen once. This clonotype was obtained from a human donor who was the organ donor for an intestinal transplant. The chain joins TRBV10-3 to TRBJ2-7; possibly TRBD1 or TRBD2 for D (6 bases each). Material: unstimulated CD8+ T cells sorted from spleen or lymph node cells, obtained before transplant. The CDR3 sequence is CAISNRRGKITYEQYF. In DNA form, the CDR3 reads TGTGCCATCAGTAACAGGAGGGGGAAGATAACCTACGAGCAGTACTTC.